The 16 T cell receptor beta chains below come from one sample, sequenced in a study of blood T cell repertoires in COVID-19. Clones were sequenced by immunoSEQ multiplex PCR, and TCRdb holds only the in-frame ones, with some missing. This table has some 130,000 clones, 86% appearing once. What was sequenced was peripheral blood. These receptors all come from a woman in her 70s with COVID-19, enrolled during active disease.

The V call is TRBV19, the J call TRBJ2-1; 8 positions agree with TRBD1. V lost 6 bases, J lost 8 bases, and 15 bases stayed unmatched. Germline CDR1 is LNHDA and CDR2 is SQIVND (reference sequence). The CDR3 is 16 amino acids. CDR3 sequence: CASSPAGRGRVDEQFF. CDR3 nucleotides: TGTGCCAGTAGCCCCGCCGGCAGGGGGCGTGTCGATGAGCAGTTCTTC.

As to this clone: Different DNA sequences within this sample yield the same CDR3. The CDR3 bases are TGTGCCAGCCGAGGGGGGGGCTCTGGAAACACCATATATTTT. Translation gives CASRGGGSGNTIYF. The gene calls are TRBV6-5 and TRBJ1-3, with D possibly TRBD1 on 6 matching bases. Trimming removed 8 bases at V and 0 bases at J, with 11 bases between. CDR3 length equals 14 residues. Germline CDR1 MNHEY, CDR2 SVGAGI.

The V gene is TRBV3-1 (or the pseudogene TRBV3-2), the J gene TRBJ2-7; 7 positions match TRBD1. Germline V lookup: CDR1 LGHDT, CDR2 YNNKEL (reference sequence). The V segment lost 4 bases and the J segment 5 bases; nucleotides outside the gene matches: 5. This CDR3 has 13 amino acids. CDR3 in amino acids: CASSPLDRDEQYF. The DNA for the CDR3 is TGTGCCAGCAGCCCCCTCGACAGGGACGAGCAGTACTTC.

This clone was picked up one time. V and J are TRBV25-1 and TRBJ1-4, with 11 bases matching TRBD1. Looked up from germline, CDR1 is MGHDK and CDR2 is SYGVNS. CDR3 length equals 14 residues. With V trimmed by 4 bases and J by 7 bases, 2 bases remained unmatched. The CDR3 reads CASSVGQGVEKLFF. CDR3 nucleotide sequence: TGTGCCAGCAGTGTGGGACAGGGGGTTGAAAAACTGTTTTTT.

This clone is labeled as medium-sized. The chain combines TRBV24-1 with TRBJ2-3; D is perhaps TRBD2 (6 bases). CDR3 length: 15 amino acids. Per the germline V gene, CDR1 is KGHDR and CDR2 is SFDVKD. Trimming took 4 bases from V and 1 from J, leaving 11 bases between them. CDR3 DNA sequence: TGTGCCACCAGTGAAACCACGGGGGGCACAGATACGCAGTATTTT. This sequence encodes CATSETTGGTDTQYF.

CDR3 bases: TGTGCCAGCAGTTACCACTTGAGGGGGCGACAGCCCCAGCATTTT. Its translation is CASSYHLRGRQPQHF. This chain links TRBV6-2 or TRBV6-3 with TRBJ1-5; 7 bases line up with TRBD1. Looked up from germline, CDR1 is MNHEY and CDR2 is SVGEGT. This CDR3 contains 15 residues. The V segment lost 2 bases and the J segment 7 bases; nucleotides outside the gene matches: 8.

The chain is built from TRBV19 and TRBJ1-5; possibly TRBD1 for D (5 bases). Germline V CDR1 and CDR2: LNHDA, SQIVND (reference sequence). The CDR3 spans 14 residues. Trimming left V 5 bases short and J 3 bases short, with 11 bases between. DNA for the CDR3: TGTGCCAGTAGTCCAGGGAGGTTCAATCAGCCCCAGCATTTT. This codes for CASSPGRFNQPQHF.

Here the CDR3 reads CASRLRAPGDEAFF. CDR3 bases: TGTGCAAGTCGCTTACGGGCTCCGGGGGATGAAGCTTTCTTT. J is TRBJ1-1 and V is TRBV12-2. TRBV12-2 is classified as a pseudogene. The CDR3 spans 14 residues.

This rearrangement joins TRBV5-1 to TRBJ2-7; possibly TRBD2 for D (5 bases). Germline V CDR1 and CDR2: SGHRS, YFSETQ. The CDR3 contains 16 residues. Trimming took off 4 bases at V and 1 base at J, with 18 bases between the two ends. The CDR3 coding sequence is TGCGCCAGCAGCCACGGCCCTGACACTAGTTCCTACGAGCAGTACTTC. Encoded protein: CASSHGPDTSSYEQYF.

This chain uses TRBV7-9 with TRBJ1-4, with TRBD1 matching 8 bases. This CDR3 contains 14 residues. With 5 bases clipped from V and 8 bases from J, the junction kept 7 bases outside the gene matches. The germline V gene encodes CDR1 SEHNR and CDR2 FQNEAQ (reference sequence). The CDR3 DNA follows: TGTGCCAGCAGCCCTGGACAGGGATGGGAAAAACTGTTTTTT. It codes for CASSPGQGWEKLFF.

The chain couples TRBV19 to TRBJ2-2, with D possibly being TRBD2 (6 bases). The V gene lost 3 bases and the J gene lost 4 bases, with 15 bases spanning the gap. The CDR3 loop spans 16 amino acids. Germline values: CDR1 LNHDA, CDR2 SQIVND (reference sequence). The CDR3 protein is CASSILWRVATGELFF. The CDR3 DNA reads TGTGCCAGTAGTATTTTGTGGAGGGTCGCCACCGGGGAGCTGTTTTTT.

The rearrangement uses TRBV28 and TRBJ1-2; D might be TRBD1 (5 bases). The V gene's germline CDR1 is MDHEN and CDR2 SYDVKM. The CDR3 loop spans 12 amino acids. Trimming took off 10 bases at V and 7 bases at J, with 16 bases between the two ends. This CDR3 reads CATLLGVSGYTF. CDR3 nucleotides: TGTGCCACCTTGTTAGGGGTGAGTGGCTACACCTTC.

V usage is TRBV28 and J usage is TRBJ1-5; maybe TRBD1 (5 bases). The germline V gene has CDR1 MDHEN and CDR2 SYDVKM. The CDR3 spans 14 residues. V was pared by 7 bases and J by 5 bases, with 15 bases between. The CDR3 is CASNDRVDDQPQHF. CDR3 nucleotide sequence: TGTGCCAGCAACGACAGAGTAGACGATCAGCCCCAGCATTTT.

CDR3 DNA: TGTGCCAGCAGCTTAGGGACAGCAATGCCCTACGAGCAGTACTTC. Translating gives CASSLGTAMPYEQYF. The chain employs TRBV7-2 and TRBJ2-7; a possible D gene is TRBD1 (6 bases). This CDR3 has 15 amino acids. Germline CDR1 reads SGHTA; CDR2 reads FQGNSA. The ends were cut back, 1 base at V and 2 bases at J, with 12 bases in the middle.

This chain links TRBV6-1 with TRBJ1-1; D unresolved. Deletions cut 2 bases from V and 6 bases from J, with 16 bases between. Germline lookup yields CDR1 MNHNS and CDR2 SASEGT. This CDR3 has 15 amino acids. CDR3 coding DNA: TGTGCCAGCAGTGAATTTTTTACAGCTGGGCCTGAAGCTTTCTTT. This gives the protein CASSEFFTAGPEAFF.

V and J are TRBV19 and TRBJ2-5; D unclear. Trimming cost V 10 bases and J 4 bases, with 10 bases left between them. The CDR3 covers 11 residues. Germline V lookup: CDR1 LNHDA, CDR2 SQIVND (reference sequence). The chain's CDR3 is CATVSGETQYF. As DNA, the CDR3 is TGTGCCACTGTCAGTGGAGAGACCCAGTACTTC. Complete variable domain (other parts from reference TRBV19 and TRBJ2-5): DGGITQSPKYLFRKEGQNVTLSCEQNLNHDAMYWYRQDPGQGLRLIYYSQIVNDFQKGDIAEGYSVSREKKESFPLTVTSAQKNPTAFYLCATVSGETQYFGPGTRLLVL.